This T cell receptor (beta chain) was captured in a study of Ad26.COV2.S vaccination and SARS-CoV-2 variants (dated by TCRdb to the early 2020s). About the study as a whole: Vaccine-arm donors came from COV1001, a multicentre, randomized, double-blind, placebo-controlled phase I-IIa trial of Ad26.COV2.S in healthy adults. Participants in the trial were split at random into five groups of five each, receiving low-dose or high-dose Ad26.COV2.S once or twice, or else placebo on both occasions. Investigators did not know the trial group allocation while performing experiments and assessing outcomes. Dosing of Ad26.COV2.S was intramuscular, at either 5x10^10 or 1x10^11 viral particles, delivered as one shot or as two shots spaced 56 days apart. A total of roughly 30 samples were included in the TCR-sequenced set, comprising around 20 Ad26.COV2.S vaccine recipients, 5 placebo recipients and 8 SARS-CoV-2 convalescent individuals. Sequencing of the TCRbeta repertoire served to evaluate the specificity and breadth of SARS-CoV-2-reactive T cell receptors following Ad26.COV2.S vaccination.

Beyond this particular receptor, the publication reports: After vaccination, substantial breadth of spike-specific CD8+ and CD4+ T cell responses was reported. Vaccine and placebo recipients had similar non-spike TCR breadth, a finding consistent with the vaccine containing only spike. Compared with placebo recipients, Ad26.COV2.S recipients showed higher spike-specific TCR breadth (P = 0.0014). The authors noted that total T cell responses may have been underestimated by the TCR breadth and depth analyses. Comparing responses between vaccine doses or regimens was not something the study was powered to do.

TCRbeta CDR3 regions were sequenced with the immunoSEQ Assay. After extraction, genomic DNA underwent amplification by bias-controlled multiplex PCR, followed by high-throughput sequencing. Regarding the original processing steps: To quantify the absolute abundance of every unique TCRbeta CDR3 region, sequences were collapsed and filtered. T cell fraction was estimated by normalization of TCRbeta template counts to usable DNA, with usable DNA being measured through amplification of reference genes present in all nucleated cells. Repertoire TCRs were annotated as SARS-CoV-2-specific when V gene, CDR3 amino acid sequence and J gene were exactly matched to a known reactive TCR set. The reference SARS-CoV-2 TCR set was obtained from MIRA and was filtered for enrichment in COVID-19-positive ImmuneCODE repertoires, whereby public or cross-reactive TCRs were removed. Using the MIRA antigens, annotated TCRs were further analysed by specific ORF or by position within an ORF. Breadth was defined as the number of annotated unique rearrangements divided by the total number of unique productive rearrangements, and depth was defined as the summed frequency of the annotated unique rearrangements. Group comparisons of TCR breadth used two-sided Wilcoxon rank-sum tests. TCRdb's version of the immuneACCESS table is confined to in-frame rearrangements and falls short of the full clone set. An unresolved V gene accounts for under half of the shortfall where checked; the remainder is of unknown origin. The V and J calls and clone size were taken over from that table, and D and trimming were inferred from the DNA. The sample has 380,000 or so clones on record, about 88% of them singletons. The ten largest clonotypes hold around 6.4% of the sample.

Via the germline V gene (reference sequence), CDR1 is SGHNT and CDR2 YYREEE. The germline ends are 4 bases apart after V is trimmed by 0 bases and J by 4 bases. The CDR3 covers 13 residues, taking in both the cysteine and the phenylalanine. The CDR3 DNA has 39 bases and is translated from base 1. With respect to this clone: No antigen is known for it. No much larger clone exists at a distance of one base, and base qualities are not known.

The sample's treatment or condition label, in plain terms: 15 to 20 received Ad26.COV2.S at low or high dose, single or two shots; 5 received placebo; per-sample allocation not given. For vaccine and placebo recipients, the sequenced repertoires came from samples collected on day 63 after the first injection. Cohort 1b enrolled roughly 25 adults aged 18-55 years at a single site in Boston, USA, between 29 July and 7 August 2020. Ad26.COV2.S was a replication-incompetent adenovirus type 26 vector expressing a prefusion-stabilized SARS-CoV-2 spike protein from the original Wuhan strain. Recombination joined TRBV5-4 with TRBJ2-2, with an unclear D gene assignment. This TCR derives from a person between 18 and 59 years old who received the Ad26.COV2.S COVID-19 vaccine or a placebo. The sequencing used peripheral blood, collected in a trial of Ad26.COV2.S vaccine versus placebo. The DNA sequence reads TGTGCCAGCAGCTTGGGGGGCACCGGGGAGCTGTTTTTT. This encodes CASSLGGTGELFF. The variable domain in full, with residues beyond the CDR3 obtained from the reference TRBV5-4 and TRBJ2-2 genes, is ETGVTQSPTHLIKTRGQQVTLRCSSQSGHNTVSWYQQALGQGPQFIFQYYREEENGRGNFPPRFSGLQFPNYSSELNVNALELDDSALYLCASSLGGTGELFFGEGSRLTVL.